Below, one T cell receptor beta chain is given with its context. What it binds is unknown. Vbeta (60) and Jbeta (13) primers were used in the PCR. Authors' processing steps: In a later analysis, the count reached approximately 80 million unique TCR beta chains, with 10 million to 11 million shared. Sequencing used immunoSEQ multiplex PCR; TCRdb keeps in-frame clones, though not all of them. Clonal size and the V and J genes are those of that table, whereas D and trimming came from the DNA. Altogether 75,000 to 95,000 clones are present, roughly 83% being singletons, with the ten largest covering under 2.5%. Healthy bone marrow donors formed the donor group. The data derive from a study of cytomegalovirus exposure and HLA in healthy donors. Study-level background: Most donors, roughly 84% of a few hundred genotyped, fell in the Caucasian-associated ancestry cluster.

Notes on the study in general: A link between a missense DCLRE1C variant and TCR beta V- and J-gene trimming emerged from a later analysis.

The sample was PBMCs. The TCR sequence derives from a man aged 18 to 30 in good health and CMV-seronegative.

The CDR3, as DNA: TGTGCCAGCTCACGACTTAAGGCGTTTAACTATGGCTACACCTTC. It translates to CASSRLKAFNYGYTF. V is TRBV18 and J is TRBJ1-2; no clear D. Trimming removed 4 bases at V and 1 base at J, with 13 bases between. The CDR3 has 15 residues. Germline values: CDR1 KGHSH, CDR2 LQKENI.